A selection of T cell receptor beta chains follows, all from one sample in a study of shared clonotypes between healthy human individuals. Clones were sequenced by immunoSEQ multiplex PCR, and TCRdb holds only the in-frame ones, with some missing. The sample shows about 1.1 million clones, approximately 80% of them seen only once. The sequencing sample was made of memory CD4+ T cells from PBMCs. These TCRs come from a man between 18 and 29 years old in good health. Some clones in this sample may be carry-over from other donors' samples. CDR3s include the opening cysteine and the closing phenylalanine or tryptophan. Fields, in order: D gene, V gene, J gene, clone size, CDR3 protein, CDR3 DNA. D genes are given only for firm matches. A clone size is listed for some rows: how often the clone was seen (once, few, many), or a class if it is expanded.

-	TRBV2	TRBJ2-3	-	CASSPRASYGTDTQYF	TGTGCCAGCTCGCCGAGGGCTAGCTATGGCACAGATACGCAGTATTTT
-	TRBV20-1	TRBJ2-2	-	CSGATGELFF	TGCAGTGGGGCCACCGGGGAGCTGTTTTTT
-	TRBV30	TRBJ2-7	-	CAWDRGLSSYEQYF	TGTGCCTGGGACCGGGGCCTCAGCTCCTACGAGCAGTACTTC
TRBD1	TRBV5-6	TRBJ2-7	-	CASSFGDRAFDEQYF	TGTGCCAGCAGCTTTGGAGACAGGGCATTTGACGAGCAGTACTTC
TRBD2	TRBV13	TRBJ2-5	-	CASSLGLAGTQETQYF	TGTGCCAGCAGCTTGGGACTAGCGGGGACCCAAGAGACCCAGTACTTC
-	TRBV4-1	TRBJ1-2	-	CASSYQGAGYGYTF	TGCGCCAGCAGCTATCAAGGGGCCGGGTATGGCTACACCTTC
-	TRBV6-1	TRBJ1-1	-	CASSENANTEAFF	TGTGCCAGCAGTGAAAATGCTAACACTGAAGCTTTCTTT
-	TRBV6-6	TRBJ1-2	once	CASSYQQSNYGYTF	TGTGCCAGCAGTTACCAACAGTCGAACTATGGCTACACCTTC
TRBD1	TRBV28	TRBJ1-1	once	CASSLYGTGGEAFF	TGTGCCAGCAGTTTATACGGGACAGGGGGAGAAGCTTTCTTT
TRBD1	TRBV6-1	TRBJ2-5	-	CASDRGSAETQYF	TGTGCCAGTGACAGGGGGTCCGCGGAGACCCAGTACTTC
TRBD1	TRBV30	TRBJ1-6	few	CAWSARRQGSNSPLHF	TGTGCCTGGAGTGCCCGCCGACAGGGAAGTAATTCACCCCTCCACTTT
-	TRBV28	TRBJ1-2	once	CASRTYNYGYTF	TGTGCCAGCAGGACCTATAACTATGGCTACACCTTC
-	TRBV7-9	TRBJ2-2	-	CASSAGQYTGELFF	TGTGCCAGCAGCGCGGGACAGTACACCGGGGAGCTGTTTTTT
-	TRBV6-5	TRBJ1-2	-	CASSYSSGTAGYTF	TGTGCCAGCAGTTACTCGTCCGGGACGGCAGGCTACACCTTC
-	TRBV5-4	TRBJ2-2	-	CASSRQVAGELFF	TGTGCCAGCAGCCGGCAGGTTGCCGGGGAGCTGTTTTTT
TRBD2	TRBV7-3	TRBJ2-5	-	CASGGALRPQETQYF	TGTGCCTCGGGAGGGGCGCTGAGACCCCAAGAGACCCAGTACTTC
-	TRBV30	TRBJ2-5	few	CAWSAQGPGETQYF	TGTGCCTGGAGTGCCCAGGGGCCGGGGGAGACCCAGTACTTC
-	TRBV7-9	TRBJ1-4	few	CASSLVGNEKLFF	TGTGCCAGCAGCTTAGTTGGGAATGAAAAACTGTTTTTT
-	TRBV6-6	TRBJ2-1	-	CASSYGNAGLGNEQFF	TGTGCCAGCAGTTACGGGAACGCGGGGCTGGGAAATGAGCAGTTCTTC
-	TRBV28	TRBJ2-1	-	CASLLASSYNEQFF	TGTGCCAGCTTGTTAGCGTCCTCCTACAATGAGCAGTTCTTC